This is a list of T cell receptor beta chains from one sample in a study of beta chain features in type 1 diabetes. Generated by immunoSEQ multiplex PCR, the TCRdb table keeps only in-frame clones and is missing some. Among about 150,000 clones, over 8.5% were seen once, and the ten largest hold roughly 1.9%. Sample: central memory CD4+ T cells from blood. Receptors were obtained from a man aged 18 to 30 in good health. The CDR3 runs from the conserved cysteine through the conserved F or W. The order of the fields is J gene, V gene, clone size, D gene, CDR3 protein, CDR3 DNA. The D gene is left open where the match is weak. Expanded clones get a size class; other rows say once, few or many, or leave the size out.

>TRBJ2-7|TRBV6-5|-|TRBD1
CASTDRSRYEQYF
TGTGCCAGCACGGACAGGTCAAGGTACGAGCAGTACTTC
>TRBJ1-2|TRBV28|-|-
CASIPNGGGYTF
TGTGCCAGCATTCCTAACGGGGGAGGCTACACCTTC
>TRBJ2-3|TRBV10-3|-|TRBD2
CAISRAGGQTDTQYF
TGTGCCATCAGTCGGGCGGGAGGGCAAACAGATACGCAGTATTTT
>TRBJ2-5|TRBV5-1|few|-
CASSLGQSETQYF
TGCGCCAGCAGCTTGGGCCAGTCCGAGACCCAGTACTTC
>TRBJ2-3|TRBV30|-|-
CAWGESSAPGTDTQYF
TGTGCCTGGGGTGAATCTAGCGCACCTGGCACAGATACGCAGTATTTT
>TRBJ1-2|TRBV28|few|-
CAGRGEADYGYTF
TGTGCCGGAAGGGGGGAGGCGGACTATGGCTACACCTTC
>TRBJ1-2|TRBV10-3|few|TRBD1
CAISTDRGGYGYTF
TGTGCCATCAGCACGGACAGGGGAGGCTATGGCTACACCTTC
>TRBJ2-1|TRBV29-1|-|-
CSARDREEFF
TGCAGCGCCCGAGACAGGGAGGAGTTCTTC
>TRBJ2-1|TRBV28|few|TRBD1
CASSSPGGRNEQFF
TGTGCCAGCAGTTCCCCAGGGGGAAGAAATGAGCAGTTCTTC
>TRBJ1-2|TRBV6-1|few|-
CASSPIPPIYGYTF
TGTGCCAGCAGTCCCATCCCACCTATCTATGGCTACACCTTC
>TRBJ2-2|TRBV4-3|-|TRBD2
CASSTGLAVNTGELFF
TGCGCCAGCAGCACGGGACTAGCGGTAAACACCGGGGAGCTGTTTTTT
>TRBJ2-3|TRBV20-1|few|-
CSARLEGQYF
TGCAGTGCTAGGCTTGAGGGGCAGTATTTT
>TRBJ2-1|TRBV5-1|few|-
CASSLDVAGYNEQFF
TGCGCCAGCAGCTTGGATGTGGCAGGGTACAATGAGCAGTTCTTC
>TRBJ2-1|TRBV29-1|few|TRBD2
CSGTSGRANEQFF
TGCAGCGGGACTAGCGGGAGGGCCAATGAGCAGTTCTTC
>TRBJ2-3|TRBV29-1|-|-
CSVQGPTQDSTDTQYF
TGCAGCGTCCAGGGCCCTACCCAAGATAGCACAGATACGCAGTATTTT
>TRBJ1-1|TRBV7-2|few|TRBD1
CASSWGQTNEAFF
TGTGCCAGCAGCTGGGGACAGACGAATGAAGCTTTCTTT
>TRBJ2-4|TRBV7-8|-|-
CASSPIGSQNIQYF
TGTGCCAGCAGCCCCATAGGATCCCAAAACATTCAGTACTTC
>TRBJ2-5|TRBV7-2|-|-
CASSSETWGETQYF
TGTGCCAGCAGCTCCGAGACGTGGGGGGAGACCCAGTACTTC
>TRBJ2-3|TRBV2|few|TRBD2
CASSFTSGSYTDTQYF
TGTGCCAGCAGCTTTACTAGCGGGAGTTATACAGATACGCAGTATTTT
>TRBJ2-5|TRBV28|few|TRBD2
CASSSRGGPLETQYF
TGTGCCAGCAGCTCTCGGGGGGGCCCTTTGGAGACCCAGTACTTC
>TRBJ2-1|TRBV9|many|TRBD2
CASSVDGRVNEQFF
TGTGCCAGCAGCGTAGACGGGAGGGTAAATGAGCAGTTCTTC
>TRBJ2-7|TRBV7-2|-|-
CASSLARPHEQYF
TGTGCCAGCAGCCTAGCCCGGCCCCACGAGCAGTACTTC
>TRBJ2-1|TRBV29-1|few|-
CSVLRTYNEQFF
TGCAGCGTTCTACGGACCTACAATGAGCAGTTCTTC
>TRBJ1-4|TRBV15|-|TRBD1
CATSFGDSNANEKLFF
TGTGCCACCAGCTTCGGGGACAGCAATGCTAATGAAAAACTGTTTTTT
>TRBJ2-2|TRBV7-2|-|-
CASSLGTGELFF
TGTGCCAGCAGCTTGGGCACCGGGGAGCTGTTTTTT
>TRBJ2-1|TRBV28|few|TRBD1
CAIKQDLTGTYNEQFF
TGTGCCATCAAGCAGGACCTGACAGGGACCTACAATGAGCAGTTCTTC
>TRBJ1-2|TRBV4-3|-|-
CASSRQDNGYTF
TGCGCCAGCAGCCGACAGGATAACGGCTACACCTTC
>TRBJ2-5|TRBV7-9|many|TRBD1
CASSPGQGVETQYF
TGTGCCAGCAGCCCGGGACAGGGAGTCGAGACCCAGTACTTC
>TRBJ2-2|TRBV29-1|few|-
CSVVSPKNTGELFF
TGCAGCGTTGTCAGCCCCAAAAACACCGGGGAGCTGTTTTTT
>TRBJ1-2|TRBV4-2|few|-
CASSQPGFEGYTF
TGTGCCAGCAGCCAACCGGGTTTTGAGGGCTACACCTTC
>TRBJ2-1|TRBV4-3|-|-
CASSQELVNEQFF
TGCGCCAGCAGCCAAGAACTAGTCAATGAGCAGTTCTTC
>TRBJ1-1|TRBV7-2|few|-
CASSYPSQAAFF
TGTGCCAGCAGCTACCCCAGTCAGGCAGCTTTCTTT
>TRBJ2-7|TRBV5-1|few|TRBD1
CASSFNTGVFYEQYF
TGCGCCAGCAGCTTTAACACAGGGGTCTTCTACGAGCAGTACTTC
>TRBJ2-1|TRBV4-1|few|-
CASSQDRKGINEQFF
TGCGCCAGCAGCCAAGATCGGAAAGGAATCAATGAGCAGTTCTTC
>TRBJ2-1|TRBV4-3|-|TRBD2
CASSQDKRGPEQFF
TGCGCCAGCAGCCAAGATAAGCGGGGCCCTGAGCAGTTCTTC
>TRBJ2-1|TRBV5-6|-|TRBD1
CASSLGTVNNEQFF
TGTGCCAGCAGCTTAGGGACAGTAAACAATGAGCAGTTCTTC
>TRBJ1-1|TRBV4-2|few|TRBD1
CASSLEGTAEAFF
TGTGCCAGCAGCCTAGAAGGGACAGCTGAAGCTTTCTTT
>TRBJ2-4|TRBV4-2|few|-
CASSQVSGYIQYF
TGTGCCAGCAGCCAAGTATCGGGCTACATTCAGTACTTC
>TRBJ1-4|TRBV21-1|many|-
CASSNRVGEKLFF
TGTGCCAGCAGCAATCGTGTGGGTGAAAAACTGTTTTTT
>TRBJ2-2|TRBV5-1|few|-
CASSLSASTGELFF
TGCGCCAGCAGCTTGTCAGCATCTACCGGGGAGCTGTTTTTT
>TRBJ2-5|TRBV7-2|few|TRBD2
CASSRVLAGDETQYF
TGTGCCAGCAGCCGGGTACTAGCGGGAGACGAGACCCAGTACTTC
>TRBJ2-3|TRBV9|-|TRBD2
CASSAGTSGGPSTDTQYF
TGTGCCAGCAGCGCAGGGACTAGCGGGGGGCCCTCCACAGATACGCAGTATTTT
>TRBJ2-6|TRBV9|-|-
CASSGRSGPGANVLTF
TGTGCCAGCAGCGGACGTTCAGGGCCTGGGGCCAACGTCCTGACTTTC
>TRBJ2-1|TRBV6-5|-|-
CASSEVVYEQFF
TGTGCCAGCAGTGAAGTAGTTTATGAGCAGTTCTTC
>TRBJ2-3|TRBV5-1|few|-
CASSARGTDTQYF
TGCGCCAGCAGCGCCAGGGGCACAGATACGCAGTATTTT
>TRBJ2-7|TRBV18|few|TRBD1
CASSPGTGHSYEQYF
TGTGCCAGCTCACCAGGGACAGGGCACTCCTACGAGCAGTACTTC
>TRBJ2-6|TRBV11-1|few|-
CASSSVGLSGANVLTF
TGTGCCAGCAGCTCGGTTGGGTTGTCTGGGGCCAACGTCCTGACTTTC
>TRBJ2-3|TRBV19|few|TRBD1
CASTATGSTDTQYF
TGTGCCAGTACTGCGACAGGGAGCACAGATACGCAGTATTTT
>TRBJ1-4|TRBV7-9|-|TRBD1
CASSFGSTGGMANEKLFF
TGTGCCAGCAGCTTCGGGTCGACAGGGGGAATGGCTAATGAAAAACTGTTTTTT